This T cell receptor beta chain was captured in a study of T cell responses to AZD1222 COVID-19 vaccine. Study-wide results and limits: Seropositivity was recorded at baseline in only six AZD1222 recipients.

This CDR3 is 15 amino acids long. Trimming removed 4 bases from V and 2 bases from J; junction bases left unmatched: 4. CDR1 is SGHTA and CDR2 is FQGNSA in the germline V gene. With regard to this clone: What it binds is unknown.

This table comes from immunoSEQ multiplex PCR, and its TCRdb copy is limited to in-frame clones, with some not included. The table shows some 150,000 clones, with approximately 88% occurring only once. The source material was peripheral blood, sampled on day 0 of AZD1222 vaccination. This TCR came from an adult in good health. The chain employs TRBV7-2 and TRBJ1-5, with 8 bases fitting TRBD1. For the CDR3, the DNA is TGTGCCAGCAGCTCGGGACAGGTTGGCAATCAGCCCCAGCATTTT. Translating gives CASSSGQVGNQPQHF.